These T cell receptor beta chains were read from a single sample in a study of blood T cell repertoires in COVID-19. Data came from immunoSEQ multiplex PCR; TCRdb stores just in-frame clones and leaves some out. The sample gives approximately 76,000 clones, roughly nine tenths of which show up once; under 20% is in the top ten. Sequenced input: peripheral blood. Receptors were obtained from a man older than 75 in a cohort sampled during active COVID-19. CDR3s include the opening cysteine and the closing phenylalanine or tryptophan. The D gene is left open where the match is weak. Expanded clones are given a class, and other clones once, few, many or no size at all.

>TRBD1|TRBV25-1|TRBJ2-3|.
TGTGCCAGCAGTGAATCCAGGGGGCAGAGGTTTACGCAGTATTTT
CASSESRGQRFTQYF
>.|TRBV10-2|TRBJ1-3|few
TGCGCCAGCAGCAAGGGGGGGCCTGGAAACACCATATATTTT
CASSKGGPGNTIYF
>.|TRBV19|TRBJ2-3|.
TGTGCCAGTAGTATTCTCGGCGGAGCAGATACGCAGTATTTT
CASSILGGADTQYF
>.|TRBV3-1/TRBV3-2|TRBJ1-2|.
TGTGCCAGCACCTCCGGAGACGTAATCGGCTACACCTTC
CASTSGDVIGYTF
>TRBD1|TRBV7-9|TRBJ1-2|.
TGTGCCAGCAGCTTCGGACAGGGTAATGGCTACACCTTC
CASSFGQGNGYTF
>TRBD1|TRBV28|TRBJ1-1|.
TGTGCCAGCAGTTCACTAGGACAGGGAAGGACTGAAGCTTTCTTT
CASSSLGQGRTEAFF
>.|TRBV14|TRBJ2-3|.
TGTGCCAGCAGCCAACGGGGCACAGATACGCAGTATTTT
CASSQRGTDTQYF
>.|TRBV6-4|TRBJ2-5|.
TGTGCCAGCAGTGACTTCCCGGAGACCCAGTACTTC
CASSDFPETQYF
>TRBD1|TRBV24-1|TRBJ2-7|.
TGTGCCACCAGTCCCTCCGGGACAGGAACCTACGAGCAGTACTTC
CATSPSGTGTYEQYF
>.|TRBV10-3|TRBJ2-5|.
TGTGCCATCAAGGGACAGGCCGGGGGGGAGACCCAGTACTTC
CAIKGQAGGETQYF
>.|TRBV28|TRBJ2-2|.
TGTGCCAGCAGGGCCGGGGGAGCTGACACCGGGGAGCTGTTTTTT
CASRAGGADTGELFF
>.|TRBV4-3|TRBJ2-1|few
TGCGCCAGCAGCCAAGATAGCCTGAGAGAGCAGTTCTTC
CASSQDSLREQFF
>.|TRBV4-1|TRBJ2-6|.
TGCGCCAGCAGCGAGTTCTCTGGGGCCAACGTCCTGACTTTC
CASSEFSGANVLTF
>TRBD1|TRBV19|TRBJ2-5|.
TGTGCCAGTAGTGGGGACAGGCGGGAGACCCAGTACTTC
CASSGDRRETQYF
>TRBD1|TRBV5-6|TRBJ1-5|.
TGTGCCAGCAGCACCGACAGGGACAATCAGCCCCAGCATTTT
CASSTDRDNQPQHF
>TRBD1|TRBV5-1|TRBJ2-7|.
TGCGCCAGCAGCTTGTTCGTCTGGACAGGAGACCACGAGCAGTACTTC
CASSLFVWTGDHEQYF
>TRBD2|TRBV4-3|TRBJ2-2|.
TGCGCCAGCAGCCAAGAACTAGCGGGGGGGCCTAACACCGGGGAGCTGTTTTTT
CASSQELAGGPNTGELFF
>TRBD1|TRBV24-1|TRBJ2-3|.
TGTGCCACCAGCCTAGGGGACAGAGGTACGCAGTATTTT
CATSLGDRGTQYF
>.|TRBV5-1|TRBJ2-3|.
TGCGCCAGCAATATAGAATTCGGAGATACGCAGTATTTT
CASNIEFGDTQYF
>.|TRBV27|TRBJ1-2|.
TGTGCCAGCAGAACCCCCCGCAGTCCAGACTATGGCTACACCTTC
CASRTPRSPDYGYTF
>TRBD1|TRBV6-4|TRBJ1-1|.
TGTGCCAGCAGTAGGACAGGTTTCGCTCTGGGGACTGAAGCTTTCTTT
CASSRTGFALGTEAFF
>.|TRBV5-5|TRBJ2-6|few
TGTGCCAGCAGCTTGGACGGAGGAACTGGGGCCAACGTCCTGACTTTC
CASSLDGGTGANVLTF
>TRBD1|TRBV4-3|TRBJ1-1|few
TGCGCCAGCAGCAGAGGACAGGGTTTTCAGAACACTGAAGCTTTCTTT
CASSRGQGFQNTEAFF
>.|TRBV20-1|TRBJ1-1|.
TGCAGTGCGCGGGAAACGGTGGAGGCTTTCTTT
CSARETVEAFF
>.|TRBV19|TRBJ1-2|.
TGTGCCAGTAGTATTACAGGGTCTGGGGGCTACACCTTC
CASSITGSGGYTF
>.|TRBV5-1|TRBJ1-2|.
TGCGCCAGCAGCGGGCAGCTCTCCTATGGCTACACCTTC
CASSGQLSYGYTF
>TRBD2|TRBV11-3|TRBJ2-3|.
TGTGCCAGCAGCGGTGAGGGAGACAGGGGGACTAGCGGGGCGGATACGCAGTATTTT
CASSGEGDRGTSGADTQYF
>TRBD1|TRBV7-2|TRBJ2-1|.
TGTGCCAGCAGCCCGGGACAGGGGCTCTCCTACAATGAGCAGTTCTTC
CASSPGQGLSYNEQFF
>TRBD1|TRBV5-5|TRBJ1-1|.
TGTGCCAGCAGCCAAATTACCAGGACAGGGCGCGAAGCTTTCTTT
CASSQITRTGREAFF